This note documents a single T cell receptor beta chain sequence. This clonotype was seen many times. Its antigen remains undetermined. Within one base of it there is no much larger clone, and no base qualities were kept. Measured from the cysteine to the phenylalanine, the CDR3 is 17 residues long. CDR3 DNA is the only sequence kept; it has 51 bases, read in frame from the first base. CDR1 and CDR2 (SGDLS, YYNGEE) derive from the germline V gene. The V end gives up 4 bases and the J end 1 base, leaving 13 bases in the junction not matched to a gene. This sample is part of a study of T cells after yellow fever vaccination (dated by TCRdb to the late 2010s). Study-wide context: The SMART-Seq v4 Ultra Low Input RNA kit was used to prepare libraries from fractions with low cell numbers. Bulk TCR alpha and beta repertoires were sequenced longitudinally to track T-cell clones before and after primary and booster YFV17D yellow fever vaccination. Two healthy male donors made up the cohort, one aged 18 to 29 years and the other aged 30 to 40 years. Blood samples were taken at several timepoints before and after primary and secondary immunization, and bulk PBMC replicates and cell subsets were isolated.

Sample treatment or condition, as interpreted from the label and publication: live attenuated yellow fever vaccine strain. PBMCs were isolated from peripheral blood using a standard Ficoll-Paque protocol. CD4 and CD8 T-cell fractions were isolated with Dynabeads CD4 and CD8 positive selection kits. RNA was extracted with TriZol from bulk PBMCs, CD4 and CD8 fractions, and dextramer-positive and dextramer-negative fractions. Data came from an Illumina NovaSeq 6000. TCR cDNA was made using 5'RACE template switching, a step that added a universal primer site and unique molecular identifiers. Priming for cDNA synthesis came from both the TCR alpha and TCR beta constant segments. Library amplification used two PCR steps, and the second PCR step added sample barcodes and sequencing adapters. Libraries were sequenced on Illumina HiSeq 2500 (2x100 bp) or NovaSeq (2x150 bp). The study's own analysis went as follows. MIGEC was used to demultiplex reads and collapse the reads into UMI consensus sequences, and MiXCR was used for V(D)J alignment. Using edgeR on replicate PBMC samples, clonotypes were called vaccine-responding if FDR was below 0.01 and the log2 fold change was above 5 up to day 15. CD4 or CD8 identity was assigned to each bulk clonotype according to whether the clonotype was present at higher abundance in the sequenced CD4 repertoire or the sequenced CD8 repertoire. Through fastp at Q25 and MiXCR, TCRdb rebuilt clones from the public reads, retaining in-frame beta chains. Merged by CDR3 protein, the rows form single entries marked with the most common genes and DNA. The V and J calls were not made by the authors but by TCRdb's processing. The sample includes about 260,000 distinct CDR3 sequences, with around 4.9% observed a single time. The ten largest clones add up to approximately 3.5% of the sample.

General conclusions and limits of the study: Most clones expanded after primary vaccination (around 96% of CD4 and approximately 90% of CD8) were re-detected after the booster, suggesting that broad memory maintenance occurred. Because only two donors were included in the study, the extent to which the findings can be generalized is limited. Compared with the primary T-cell response, the secondary T-cell response was faster but weaker, reaching its peak on day 5 rather than on day 15. Because abundant contaminating clonotypes from the bulk population could be contained in FACS-sorted repertoires, computational filtering was required. A small share of clonotypes occurred in both CD4 and CD8 compartments, likely arising from convergent recombination.

This material consisted of CD4+ T cells sorted from PBMCs, taken on the day of the yellow fever booster vaccination. The sequence was collected from a man between 18 and 29 years old who received the YFV17D yellow fever vaccine. The chain was built from TRBV9 and TRBJ1-1, with 7 central nucleotides matching TRBD1. The base sequence is TGTGCCAGCAGCCCCCGTCACCTGACAGGGAGGAACACTGAAGCTTTCTTT. Its translation reads: CASSPRHLTGRNTEAFF. With the rest looked up from the reference TRBV9 and TRBJ1-1 genes rather than sequenced, the full variable domain is DSGVTQTPKHLITATGQRVTLRCSPRSGDLSVYWYQQSLDQGLQFLIQYYNGEERAKGNILERFSAQQFPDLHSELNLSSLELGDSALYFCASSPRHLTGRNTEAFFGQGTRLTVV.